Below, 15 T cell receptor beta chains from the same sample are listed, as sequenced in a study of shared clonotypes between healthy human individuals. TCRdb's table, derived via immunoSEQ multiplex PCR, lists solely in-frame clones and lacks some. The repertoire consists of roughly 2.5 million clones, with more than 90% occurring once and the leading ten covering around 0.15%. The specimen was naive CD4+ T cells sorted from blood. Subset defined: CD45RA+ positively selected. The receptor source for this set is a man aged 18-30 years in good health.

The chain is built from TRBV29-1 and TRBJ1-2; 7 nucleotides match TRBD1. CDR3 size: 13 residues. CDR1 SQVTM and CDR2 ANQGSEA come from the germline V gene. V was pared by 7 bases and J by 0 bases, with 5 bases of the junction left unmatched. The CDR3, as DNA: TGCAGCGCCCACGACAGGGCTAACTATGGCTACACCTTC. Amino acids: CSAHDRANYGYTF.

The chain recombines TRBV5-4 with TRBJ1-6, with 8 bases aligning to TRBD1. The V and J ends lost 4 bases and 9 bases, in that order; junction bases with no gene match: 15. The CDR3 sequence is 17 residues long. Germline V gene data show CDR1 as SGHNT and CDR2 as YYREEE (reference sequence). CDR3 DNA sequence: TGTGCCAGCAGCCCCGGGGGATTTGACAGGGGAATTTCACCCCTCCACTTT. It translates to CASSPGGFDRGISPLHF.

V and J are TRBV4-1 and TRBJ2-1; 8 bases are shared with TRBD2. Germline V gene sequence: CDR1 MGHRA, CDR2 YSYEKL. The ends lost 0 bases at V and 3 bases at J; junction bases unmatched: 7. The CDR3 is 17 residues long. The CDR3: CASSQDPAGGGYNEQFF. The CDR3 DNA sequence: TGCGCCAGCAGCCAAGATCCGGCGGGGGGCGGCTACAATGAGCAGTTCTTC.

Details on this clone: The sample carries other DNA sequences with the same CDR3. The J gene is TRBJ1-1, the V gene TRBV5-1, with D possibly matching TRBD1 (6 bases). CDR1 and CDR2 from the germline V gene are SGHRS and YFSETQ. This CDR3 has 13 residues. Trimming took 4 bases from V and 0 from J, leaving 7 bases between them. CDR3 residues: CASSGGLNTEAFF. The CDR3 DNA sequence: TGCGCCAGCAGCGGGGGGCTGAACACTGAAGCTTTCTTT.

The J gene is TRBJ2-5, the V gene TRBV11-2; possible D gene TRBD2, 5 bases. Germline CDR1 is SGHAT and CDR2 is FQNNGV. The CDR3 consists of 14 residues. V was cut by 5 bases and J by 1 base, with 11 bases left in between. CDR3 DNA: TGTGCCAGCAGCACTACGGACTTCCAAGAGACCCAGTACTTC. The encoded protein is CASSTTDFQETQYF.

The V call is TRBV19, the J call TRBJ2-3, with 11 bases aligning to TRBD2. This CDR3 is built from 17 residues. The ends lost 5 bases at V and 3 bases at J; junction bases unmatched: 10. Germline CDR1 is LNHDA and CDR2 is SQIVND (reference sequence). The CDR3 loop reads CASSSRLAGMETDTQYF. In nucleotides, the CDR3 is TGTGCCAGTAGTTCCCGACTAGCGGGAATGGAGACAGATACGCAGTATTTT.

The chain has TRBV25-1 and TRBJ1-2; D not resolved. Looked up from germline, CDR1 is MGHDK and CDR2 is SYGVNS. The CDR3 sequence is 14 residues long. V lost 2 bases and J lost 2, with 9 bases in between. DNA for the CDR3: TGTGCCAGCAGTGAAGGGCAGAAAAACTATGGCTACACCTTC. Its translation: CASSEGQKNYGYTF.

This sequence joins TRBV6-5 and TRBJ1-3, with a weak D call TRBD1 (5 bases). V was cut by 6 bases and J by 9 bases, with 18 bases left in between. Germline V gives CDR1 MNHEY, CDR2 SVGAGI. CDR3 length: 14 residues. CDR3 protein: CASRAGTPFGTIYF. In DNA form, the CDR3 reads TGTGCCAGCAGGGCCGGGACCCCATTTGGCACCATATATTTT.

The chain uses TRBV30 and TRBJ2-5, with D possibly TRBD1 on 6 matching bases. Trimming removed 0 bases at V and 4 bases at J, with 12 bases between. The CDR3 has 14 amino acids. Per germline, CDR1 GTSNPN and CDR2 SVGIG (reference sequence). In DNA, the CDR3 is TGTGCCTGGAGTGTGGCAGGGGAAAGAGAGACCCAGTACTTC. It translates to CAWSVAGERETQYF.

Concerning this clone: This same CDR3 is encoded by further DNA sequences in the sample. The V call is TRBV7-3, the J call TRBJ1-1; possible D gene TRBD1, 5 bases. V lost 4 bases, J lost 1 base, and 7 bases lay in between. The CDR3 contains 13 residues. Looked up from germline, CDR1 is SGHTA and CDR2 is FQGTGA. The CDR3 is CASSSTGNTEAFF. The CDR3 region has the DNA TGTGCCAGCAGCTCAACAGGGAACACTGAAGCTTTCTTT.

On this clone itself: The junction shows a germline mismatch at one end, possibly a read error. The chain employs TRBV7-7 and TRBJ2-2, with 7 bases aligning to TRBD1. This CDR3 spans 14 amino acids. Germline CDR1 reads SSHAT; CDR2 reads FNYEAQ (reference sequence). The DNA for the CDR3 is TGTGCTAGCAGGGGGAACGTGAACACCGGGGAGCTGTTTTTT. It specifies CASRGNVNTGELFF.

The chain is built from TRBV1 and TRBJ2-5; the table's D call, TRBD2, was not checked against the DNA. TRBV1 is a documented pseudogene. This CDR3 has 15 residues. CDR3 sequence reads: CTSKALDGLQETQYF. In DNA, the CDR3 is TGCACCAGCAAAGCCTTGGACGGACTACAAGAGACCCAGTACTTC.

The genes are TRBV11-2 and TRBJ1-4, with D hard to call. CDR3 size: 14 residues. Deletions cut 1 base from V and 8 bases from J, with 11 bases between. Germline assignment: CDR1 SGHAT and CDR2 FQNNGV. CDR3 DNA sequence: TGTGCCAGCAGCTTAGTCAGCTCCGGAGAAAAACTGTTTTTT. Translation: CASSLVSSGEKLFF.

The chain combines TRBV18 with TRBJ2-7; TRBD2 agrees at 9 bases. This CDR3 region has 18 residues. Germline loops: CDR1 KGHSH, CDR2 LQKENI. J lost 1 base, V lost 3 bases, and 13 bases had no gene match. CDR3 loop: CASSPGEGSGRRSYEQYF. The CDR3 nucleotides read TGTGCCAGCTCACCCGGGGAGGGTAGCGGGAGAAGGTCCTACGAGCAGTACTTC.

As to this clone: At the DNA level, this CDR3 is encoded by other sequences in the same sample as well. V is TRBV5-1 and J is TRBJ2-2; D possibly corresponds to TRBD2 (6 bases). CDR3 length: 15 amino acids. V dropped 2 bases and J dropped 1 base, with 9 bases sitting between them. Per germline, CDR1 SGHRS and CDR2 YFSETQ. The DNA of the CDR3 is TGCGCCAGCAGCTTCACGGGGGAGAACACCGGGGAGCTGTTTTTT. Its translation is CASSFTGENTGELFF. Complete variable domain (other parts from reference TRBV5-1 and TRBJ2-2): KAGVTQTPRYLIKTRGQQVTLSCSPISGHRSVSWYQQTPGQGLQFLFEYFSETQRNKGNFPGRFSGRQFSNSRSEMNVSTLELGDSALYLCASSFTGENTGELFFGEGSRLTVL.